These T cell receptor beta chains were read from a single sample in a study of cytomegalovirus exposure and HLA in healthy donors. Data came from immunoSEQ multiplex PCR; TCRdb stores just in-frame clones and leaves some out. The sample carries around 130,000 clones, 75% to 90% recorded once. Sequencing was done on a sample of PBMCs. These TCRs come from a woman aged 35 to 49 in good health and CMV-seropositive. Both conserved end residues are part of each CDR3. The D gene is left open where the match is weak. The listing skips clone size in some rows; elsewhere it reads once, few, many or a size class.

TRBV13	few	TRBJ2-5	TRBD2	TGTGCCAGCAGCTTAGGCCTTTTCTTCTCCAGACTAGCGGGGGACAAAGAGACCCAGTACTTC	CASSLGLFFSRLAGDKETQYF
TRBV19	NA	TRBJ2-1	NA	TGTGCCAGTAGTATTGGGGCGGGGTCCTACAATGAGCAGTTCTTC	CASSIGAGSYNEQFF
TRBV6-5	few	TRBJ1-1	NA	TGTGCCACCAGGGGCGTGAACACTGAAGCTTTCTTT	CATRGVNTEAFF
TRBV10-3	NA	TRBJ1-2	NA	TGTGCCATCGCCGGGGGACTGGGTGGCTACACCTTC	CAIAGGLGGYTF
TRBV5-4	once	TRBJ2-2	TRBD1	TGTGCCAGCAGCTTGGGGGGACAGGGGGCCGGGGAGCTGTTTTTT	CASSLGGQGAGELFF
TRBV11-2	NA	TRBJ2-3	NA	TGTGCCAGCAGCCCAGGGACTGCCCGGCCAGATACGCAGTATTTT	CASSPGTARPDTQYF
TRBV11-2	NA	TRBJ2-7	NA	TGTGCCAGCAGCTTTAAAGACCCAGCAGGTTATTCCTACGAGCAGTACTTC	CASSFKDPAGYSYEQYF
TRBV7-2	NA	TRBJ2-2	TRBD2	TGTGCCAGCAGACTAGGGGCTAGCGGGATGACCGGGGAGCTGTTTTTT	CASRLGASGMTGELFF
TRBV29-1	NA	TRBJ1-1	NA	TGCAGCGTGGGGCGGTGGCCTGAAGCTTTCTTT	CSVGRWPEAFF
TRBV7-9	NA	TRBJ1-4	TRBD1	TGTGCCAGCAGCTTAGCGTGGCAGGGGGATGAAAAACTGTTTTTT	CASSLAWQGDEKLFF
TRBV4-3	few	TRBJ2-7	TRBD1	TGCGCCAGCAGCCAAAGAGGACAGGGTTTCGAGCAGTACTTC	CASSQRGQGFEQYF
TRBV9	NA	TRBJ1-1	NA	TGTGCCAGCAGCCCTCTGGGGGGAGCGGGGACTGAAGCTTTCTTT	CASSPLGGAGTEAFF
TRBV27	NA	TRBJ1-5	NA	TGTGCCAGCAGTCCCCATAATCAGCCCCAGCATTTT	CASSPHNQPQHF
TRBV21-1	NA	TRBJ2-7	NA	TGTGCCAGCAGCAAAGGAAGGACAGGAAGTCACGAGCAGTACTTC	CASSKGRTGSHEQYF
TRBV7-7	few	TRBJ2-5	NA	TGTGCTAGCAGCTTGAACAACCAAGAGACCCAGTACTTC	CASSLNNQETQYF
TRBV19	NA	TRBJ1-1	NA	TGTGCCAGTAGTACGGGCAGGGGGAACACTGAAGCTTTCTTT	CASSTGRGNTEAFF
TRBV10-2	once	TRBJ1-6	NA	TGCGCCAGCGGCGGGGTAAATTCACCCCTCCACTTT	CASGGVNSPLHF
TRBV15	NA	TRBJ2-5	NA	TGTGCCACCAGCCGTCTCGGAGGAAGGGAGACCCAGTACTTC	CATSRLGGRETQYF
TRBV28	few	TRBJ2-7	TRBD2	TGTGCCAGCAAGGTGACTAGCGGGGTTTACGAGCAGTACTTC	CASKVTSGVYEQYF
TRBV9	NA	TRBJ1-2	NA	TGTGCCAGCAGCGTAACGGGGATTGATGGCTACACCTTC	CASSVTGIDGYTF
TRBV18	NA	TRBJ1-1	NA	TGTGCCAGCTCACCACAGGGAGGGGACACTGAAGCTTTCTTT	CASSPQGGDTEAFF
TRBV5-5	NA	TRBJ1-2	TRBD1	TGTGCCAGCAACTCGGACAGGGTGGGCCGTGGCTACACCTTC	CASNSDRVGRGYTF
TRBV28	NA	TRBJ2-7	NA	TGTGCCAGCAGAGGGGCCGGGACAATCTCCTACGAGCAGTACTTC	CASRGAGTISYEQYF
TRBV5-4	few	TRBJ1-1	TRBD1	TGTGCCAGCAGCCTCCCCTTTCAGGGACAGGGGGAAGCTTTCTTT	CASSLPFQGQGEAFF
TRBV14	NA	TRBJ2-5	NA	TGTGCCAGCAGCCAAGGGAGAGAGACCCAGTACTTC	CASSQGRETQYF
TRBV9	NA	TRBJ1-1	NA	TGTGCCAGCAGCGTAGTAACAGGAACGGCGGGGGGTAAAACTTTCTTT	CASSVVTGTAGGKTFF
TRBV14	NA	TRBJ2-4	NA	TGTGCCAGCAGCCAAGAGTCCGTCCCTGCCAAAAACATTCAGTACTTC	CASSQESVPAKNIQYF
TRBV9	NA	TRBJ2-7	TRBD2	TGTGCCAGCAGCCTTCGGGAGGTCCCAATCTACGAGCAGTACTTC	CASSLREVPIYEQYF
TRBV9	NA	TRBJ1-1	TRBD1	TGTGCCAGCACCCGAGGGGGCAGGGAAAGGGTAGACACTGAAGCTTTCTTT	CASTRGGRERVDTEAFF
TRBV29-1	NA	TRBJ1-5	TRBD1	TGCAGCGTGGGGACAGGGATCAATCAGCCCCAGCATTTT	CSVGTGINQPQHF
TRBV5-4	NA	TRBJ2-3	NA	TGTGCCAGCAGCCGCGGGGTCACAGATACGCAGTATTTT	CASSRGVTDTQYF
TRBV11-2	NA	TRBJ1-2	NA	TGTGCCAGCAGCGACCTGAGCTCCAGGCCGCTTGGCTACACCTTC	CASSDLSSRPLGYTF
TRBV10-3	NA	TRBJ2-7	NA	TGTGCCATCAGTGATAACAGGGATGGTAACGAGCAGTACTTC	CAISDNRDGNEQYF
TRBV25-1	NA	TRBJ1-2	TRBD1	TGTGCCAGCAGTGAGACAGGGAGTAGTGGCTACACCTTC	CASSETGSSGYTF
TRBV13	once	TRBJ2-7	NA	TGTGCCAGCAGCCCCTGGGAAGGGGTCTACGAGCAGTACTTC	CASSPWEGVYEQYF
TRBV6-1	NA	TRBJ2-2	NA	TGTGCCAGCCGTGGCCAGGGAGGGAACACCGGGGAGCTGTTTTTT	CASRGQGGNTGELFF
TRBV27	NA	TRBJ2-7	NA	TGTGCCAGCAGTTTAGTCAGGGATTACGGCGAGCAGTACTTC	CASSLVRDYGEQYF
TRBV27	NA	TRBJ1-2	TRBD1	TGTGCCAGCAGTTTAACAGGGGGCGGCTATGGCTACACCTTC	CASSLTGGGYGYTF
TRBV9	NA	TRBJ2-7	TRBD2	TGTGCCAGCAGCGTAGTACCGGGGGGGGACCGGGGGGAGCAGTACTTC	CASSVVPGGDRGEQYF
TRBV5-8	NA	TRBJ2-7	NA	TGTGCCAGCAGCCCCGCGCCCCCTACCTACGAGCAGTACTTC	CASSPAPPTYEQYF
TRBV5-1	NA	TRBJ2-1	TRBD2	TGCGCCAGCACAGTTAGCGGGGGGTACAATGAGCAGTTCTTC	CASTVSGGYNEQFF
TRBV14	NA	TRBJ2-1	NA	TGTGCCAGCAGCCGGTCCTCCAGGCTCAGAGATGAGCAGTTCTTC	CASSRSSRLRDEQFF
TRBV23-1	NA	TRBJ2-3	NA	TGCGCCAGGAGGTTCCTGCCCACAGATACGCAGTATTTT	CARRFLPTDTQYF
TRBV28	NA	TRBJ1-5	NA	TGTGCCAGCAGTTTATTTTTGGGCGGGGGCTCGGGCAATCAGCCCCAGCATTTT	CASSLFLGGGSGNQPQHF
TRBV29-1	once	TRBJ1-2	NA	TGCAGCGTTGATACAGGGCCTTATGGCTACACCTTC	CSVDTGPYGYTF
TRBV4-3	few	TRBJ1-2	NA	TGCGCCAGCAGCCAAGATCCAGGCGATTCCTATGGCTACACCTTC	CASSQDPGDSYGYTF
TRBV2	NA	TRBJ2-7	TRBD2	TGTGCCAGCACTCGACTAGCGGGCTACGAGCAGTACTTC	CASTRLAGYEQYF
TRBV2	once	TRBJ2-5	TRBD2	TGTGCCAGCAGGAAGACTAGCGGGGAAGAGACCCAGTACTTC	CASRKTSGEETQYF
TRBV7-6	NA	TRBJ1-6	NA	TGTGCCAGCAGCTTAGAGATCGGGGGAAGCTCCTATAATTCACCCCTCCACTTT	CASSLEIGGSSYNSPLHF
TRBV27	NA	TRBJ2-5	TRBD2	TGTGCCAGCAGTACCAGGACTAGCGGGTTTGGTGGAGAGACCCAGTACTTC	CASSTRTSGFGGETQYF
TRBV7-3	NA	TRBJ2-3	TRBD2	TGTGCCAGCAGCTTACTAGCGGGAGATTTAGATACGCAGTATTTT	CASSLLAGDLDTQYF
TRBV6-5	NA	TRBJ1-2	NA	TGTGCCAGCAGCCCGGCAGGGTATGGCTACACCTTC	CASSPAGYGYTF
TRBV11-2	few	TRBJ2-1	NA	TGTGCCAGCAGCTTAATTCGAGGTCCCTATGAGCAGTTCTTC	CASSLIRGPYEQFF
TRBV28	NA	TRBJ1-1	TRBD1	TGTGCCAGCCCGAGGGACAGGGGATCTTTGAACACTGAAGCTTTCTTT	CASPRDRGSLNTEAFF
TRBV15	NA	TRBJ2-5	TRBD2	TGTGCCACCAGCAGAGGAAAGACTAGCGAGACCCAGTACTTC	CATSRGKTSETQYF
TRBV6-5	NA	TRBJ1-5	NA	TGTGCCAGCAGTTACAGGACATCTAGTCAGCCCCAGCATTTT	CASSYRTSSQPQHF
TRBV11-2	NA	TRBJ2-1	NA	TGTGCCAGCAGCTTAGCGGAGGGGTCCTACAATGAGCAGTTCTTC	CASSLAEGSYNEQFF